The text below deals with one TCR beta chain. Antigen unknown. Second doses at about 4 or about 12 weeks were pooled. This table comes from immunoSEQ multiplex PCR, and its TCRdb copy is limited to in-frame clones, with some not included. The sample contains 53,000 or so clones, 80% to 90% of which appear only once. This specimen comes from a study of T cell responses to AZD1222 COVID-19 vaccine. Study-wide findings and caveats: Of spike-specific TCRs, nearly half reportedly target regions left unmutated in variants. Among the donors, most were white British and more were female, and clonal diversity was possibly underestimated. It was only after the peak T cell response that any repertoires were sampled.

The ends were cut back, 4 bases at V and 7 bases at J, with 11 bases in the middle. The CDR3 runs to 13 residues. Germline lookup yields CDR1 WNHNN and CDR2 SYGVQD (reference sequence). The rearrangement links TRBV10-1 to TRBJ1-5; the D gene is possibly TRBD1 (5 bases). The sequence was obtained from an adult who received the AZD1222 COVID-19 vaccine. Here the sequenced sample was peripheral blood, taken 28 days after the second AZD1222 dose. CDR3 sequence (DNA): TGCGCCAGCAGTGGCGGGGGTGGGCAGCCCCAGCATTTT. Its translation is CASSGGGGQPQHF.